This T cell receptor (beta chain) originates from a study of blood T cells in healthy people across ages. Overall study findings and caveats: Both higher diversity and more naive CD4+ cells marked long-lived donors when set against aged donors.

The authors ran a second PCR of about 7 to 12 cycles using a sample-barcoded 5' primer and a J-beta primer mix. TCRdb re-called the 5' RACE reads with MiXCR, one entry per CDR3 protein. Among about 930,000 distinct CDR3 sequences listed, roughly 28% were seen once. A few counts support this clonotype. What it binds is not known. The data also belong to a second study, concerning T cells of mothers and their children.

The material sequenced was blood. This TCR was recovered from a woman aged 40 to 50 in good health.

The CDR3 loop reads CASSYDSSLVVEQFF. As DNA, the CDR3 is TGTGCCAGCAGCTATGACAGTAGCCTAGTAGTTGAGCAGTTCTTC. The chain links TRBV7-2 to TRBJ2-1, with D maybe TRBD1 (5 bases). This CDR3 is built from 15 residues. Trimming took 4 bases from V and 9 from J, leaving 19 bases between them. The germline CDR1 and CDR2 sequences are SGHTA and FQGNSA. The variable domain in full, completed from reference TRBV7-2 and TRBJ2-1, reads GAGVSQSPSNKVTEKGKDVELRCDPISGHTALYWYRQSLGQGLEFLIYFQGNSAPDKSGLPSDRFSAERTGGSVSTLTIQRTQQEDSAVYLCASSYDSSLVVEQFFGPGTRLTVL.